The clone carrying this T cell receptor beta chain has just one count. No antigen is known for it. Unexposed donor CD4+ T cells date from about 2011-2018, before the COVID-19 pandemic. Isolation of CD4+ T cells took place after around eleven days in culture. Half the medium was replaced with IL-2 medium on days 3 and 7. Repertoires were generated with immunoSEQ multiplex PCR, while TCRdb's copy carries only in-frame clones and drops some. This sample has some 14,000 clones, with approximately 80% found just once. V lost 1 base, J lost 4 bases, and 2 bases stayed unmatched. This CDR3 spans 14 amino acids. Germline V gives CDR1 SGHAT, CDR2 FQNNGV. The record originates from a study of CD4 T cells in relation to SARS-CoV-2 and coronaviruses. Study outcomes and limitations: Compared with monoreactive clones, crossreactive clones showed significantly weaker SARS-CoV-2 expansion.

This TCR was sampled from a human donor in good health. Sequenced sample: CD4+ T cells from PBMCs, cultured in vitro. J is TRBJ2-7 and V is TRBV11-2; TRBD2 aligns across 9 bases. The CDR3: CASSLVLAGYEQYF. The DNA of the CDR3 is TGTGCCAGCAGCTTAGTCCTAGCGGGGTACGAGCAGTACTTC.